The 29 T cell receptor beta chains listed next were all sequenced from one sample in a study of cytomegalovirus exposure and HLA in healthy donors. The PCR ran on 60 Vbeta and 13 Jbeta primers. Assay used: immunoSEQ multiplex PCR; TCRdb lists only in-frame clones, some missing. This table has 160,000 or so clones, around 81% appearing once. The sequenced material came from PBMCs. Receptors originate from a woman between 45 and 60 years old in good health and CMV-seronegative.

The chain combines TRBV7-6 with TRBJ2-2; 8 nucleotides match TRBD2. J gave up 4 bases and V 3 bases, and 7 bases lay outside the gene matches. This CDR3 has 16 residues. Germline V gene data show CDR1 as SGHVS and CDR2 as FNYEAQ. CDR3 DNA: TGTGCCAGCAGCTTTTCGGGGGGGCGCGGCACCGGGGAGCTGTTTTTT. As protein: CASSFSGGRGTGELFF.

V is TRBV7-3 and J is TRBJ1-2, with 8 bases fitting TRBD1. Germline V gene data show CDR1 as SGHTA and CDR2 as FQGTGA. Trimming removed 5 bases from V and 7 bases from J; junction bases left unmatched: 9. The CDR3 has 14 amino acids. CDR3 in DNA: TGTGCCAGCAGCACCCAGGGGGCGGTGGGTGGCTACACCTTC. Translating it yields CASSTQGAVGGYTF.

V and J are TRBV28 and TRBJ2-2, with D possibly TRBD1 on 5 matching bases. Trimming shortened V by 8 bases and J by 1 base, and 11 bases separated the two germline ends. Germline values: CDR1 MDHEN, CDR2 SYDVKM. The CDR3 extends over 14 amino acids. For the CDR3, the DNA is TGTGCCAGCGAAAAAACAGGGAACACCGGGGAGCTGTTTTTT. It yields the protein CASEKTGNTGELFF.

The V gene is TRBV19, the J gene TRBJ1-1; TRBD1 is a possible D gene (6 bases). The CDR3 sequence is 16 residues long. V was cut by 5 bases and J by 0 bases, with 16 bases left in between. CDR1 and CDR2 (germline): LNHDA, SQIVND (reference sequence). Here the CDR3 reads CASSLQGSLMNTEAFF. The DNA for the CDR3 is TGTGCCAGTAGTCTACAGGGCTCGCTCATGAACACTGAAGCTTTCTTT.

This chain connects TRBV27 to TRBJ2-7, with 9 nucleotides matching TRBD2. The ends lost 8 bases at V and 4 bases at J; junction bases unmatched: 12. The CDR3 is 15 amino acids. CDR1 and CDR2 from the germline V gene are MNHEY and SMNVEV (reference sequence). This chain's CDR3 is CASSPGGRVPYEQYF. DNA of the CDR3: TGTGCCAGCTCCCCAGGCGGGAGGGTTCCGTACGAGCAGTACTTC.

This chain links TRBV5-4 with TRBJ2-5; a possible D gene is TRBD2 (5 bases). The CDR3 runs 14 residues. Trimming removed 2 bases at V and 2 bases at J, with 10 bases between. The germline gives CDR1 SGHNT, CDR2 YYREEE (reference sequence). In nucleotides, the CDR3 is TGTGCCAGCAGCTTTCCGGGGTATCAAGAGACCCAGTACTTC. Translation: CASSFPGYQETQYF.

This chain joins TRBV19 and TRBJ1-5; D uncertain. CDR1 LNHDA and CDR2 SQIVND come from the germline V gene (reference sequence). V gave up 5 bases and J gave up 0 bases, with 11 bases separating them. The CDR3 is made up of 15 amino acids. The DNA for the CDR3 is TGTGCCAGTAGTCGGTTCTCCCATAGCAATCAGCCCCAGCATTTT. It encodes CASSRFSHSNQPQHF.

The chain combines TRBV10-2 with TRBJ2-3, with D unresolved. Trimming pared 7 bases from V and 11 bases from J, leaving 19 bases between. Germline V gene lookup returns CDR1 WSHSY and CDR2 SAAADI. The length of the CDR3 is 13 residues. The DNA of the CDR3 is TGCGCCAGCACGAGACGAAACAATACGGGGCAGTATTTT. Protein sequence: CASTRRNNTGQYF.

The gene calls are TRBV7-9 and TRBJ2-1, with D perhaps matching TRBD2 (6 bases). V lost 5 bases and J lost 6, with 14 bases in between. The CDR3 contains 14 residues. CDR1 and CDR2 from the germline V gene are SEHNR and FQNEAQ (reference sequence). The CDR3 nucleotides read TGTGCCAGCAGCGCCGGGACTGGGGGCAATGAGCAGTTCTTC. Translation: CASSAGTGGNEQFF.

This clone was found once. The chain is built from TRBV28 and TRBJ2-7, with D tentatively TRBD2 (5 bases). CDR3 length equals 14 residues. V lost 7 bases, J lost 0 bases, and 13 bases lay in between. Germline V gene data show CDR1 as MDHEN and CDR2 as SYDVKM. The CDR3 region is CASTPRGTSYEQYF. CDR3 nucleotide sequence: TGTGCCAGCACTCCCCGGGGTACCTCCTACGAGCAGTACTTC. The entire variable domain, with the rest obtained from reference TRBV28 and TRBJ2-7, is as follows: DVKVTQSSRYLVKRTGEKVFLECVQDMDHENMFWYRQDPGLGLRLIYFSYDVKMKEKGDIPEGYSVSREKKERFSLILESASTNQTSMYLCASTPRGTSYEQYFGPGTRLTVT.

The chain uses TRBV7-2 and TRBJ2-4; 7 bases align to TRBD2. CDR1 SGHTA and CDR2 FQGNSA come from the germline V gene. Losses at the gene ends were 2 bases for V and 0 bases for J; bases not matched to a gene: 13. The CDR3 is 19 residues long. The CDR3 DNA is TGTGCCAGCAGCTTATCGCAAGCAGATATAGCGGGAGCCAAAAACATTCAGTACTTC. Translated: CASSLSQADIAGAKNIQYF.

This clone was recorded once. The rearrangement uses TRBV5-4 and TRBJ1-4; 7 nucleotides align to TRBD1. V shed 2 bases, J shed 0 bases, and the junction held 7 bases outside the gene matches. The V gene's germline CDR1 is SGHNT and CDR2 YYREEE (reference sequence). The CDR3 is made up of 17 amino acids. The CDR3 DNA is TGTGCCAGCAGCTTAGGACAGGAGCTTGCAACTAATGAAAAACTGTTTTTT. It codes for CASSLGQELATNEKLFF.

The rearrangement joins TRBV7-6 to TRBJ2-7; D might be TRBD2 (5 bases). The CDR3 is made up of 14 amino acids. The germline V gene has CDR1 SGHVS and CDR2 FNYEAQ. The ends were cut back, 1 base at V and 4 bases at J, with 11 bases in the middle. CDR3 DNA: TGTGCCAGCAGCTTAGTTGGGAGTGGTTACGAGCAGTACTTC. Protein: CASSLVGSGYEQYF.

The rearrangement joins TRBV7-2 to TRBJ1-3, with D possibly being TRBD1 (6 bases). The length of the CDR3 is 14 residues. Germline CDR1 and CDR2: SGHTA and FQGNSA. Deletions cut 1 base from V and 4 bases from J, with 8 bases between. The CDR3 is CASSLEGGGNTIYF. CDR3 sequence (DNA): TGTGCCAGCAGCTTAGAAGGGGGAGGAAACACCATATATTTT. The variable domain in full, completed from reference TRBV7-2 and TRBJ1-3, reads GAGVSQSPSNKVTEKGKDVELRCDPISGHTALYWYRQSLGQGLEFLIYFQGNSAPDKSGLPSDRFSAERTGGSVSTLTIQRTQQEDSAVYLCASSLEGGGNTIYFGEGSWLTVV.

A single count supports this clone. This chain links TRBV14 with TRBJ2-7; D may be TRBD2 (5 bases). Trimming removed 3 bases from V and 6 bases from J, with 24 bases in between. Germline V gene data show CDR1 as SGHDN and CDR2 as FVKESK. This CDR3 has 17 amino acids. The CDR3 region has the DNA TGTGCCAGCAGCCACCCCAGAGGAGGAGCTTTCCCCTCCGAGCAGTACTTC. Translating gives CASSHPRGGAFPSEQYF. Drawing the rest from reference TRBV14 and TRBJ2-7, the complete variable domain is EAGVTQFPSHSVIEKGQTVTLRCDPISGHDNLYWYRRVMGKEIKFLLHFVKESKQDESGMPNNRFLAERTGGTYSTLKVQPAELEDSGVYFCASSHPRGGAFPSEQYFGPGTRLTVT.

J is TRBJ2-1 and V is TRBV20-1; a weak D match, TRBD1 (5 bases). Germline values: CDR1 DFQATT, CDR2 SNEGSKA (reference sequence). Trimming took 3 bases from V and 9 from J, leaving 6 bases between them. This CDR3 contains 10 residues. The CDR3: CSASRGEQFF. DNA of the CDR3: TGCAGTGCTAGTAGGGGTGAGCAGTTCTTC.

Of note for this clone: The junction differs from germline at one of its ends, possibly a read error. CDR3 residues: CASSDRGLGLRF. In DNA form, the CDR3 reads TGTGCCAGCTCAGACAGGGGTTTGGGTCTACGCTTT. V is TRBV18 and J is TRBJ1-6, with TRBD1 matching over 8 bases. Germline V CDR1 and CDR2: KGHSH, LQKENI. The length of the CDR3 is 12 residues.

This chain joins TRBV7-9 and TRBJ1-1, with D unclear. Germline lookup yields CDR1 SEHNR and CDR2 FQNEAQ (reference sequence). Trimming cost V 5 bases and J 6 bases, with 16 bases left between them. CDR3 length equals 14 residues. The CDR3, as DNA: TGTGCCAGCAGCGACCCGACGAGGTCCCCTGAAGCTTTCTTT. Amino acid sequence: CASSDPTRSPEAFF.

This clone has a handful of counts. The V and J genes are TRBV4-3 and TRBJ1-3; 8 positions match TRBD1. Germline V lookup: CDR1 LGHNA, CDR2 YSLEER. V lost 0 bases and J lost 4; bases outside the gene matches: 5. The CDR3 extends over 16 amino acids. CDR3 in DNA: TGCGCCAGCAGCCAAGAGGCGGGACAGGTGGGAAACACCATATATTTT. Protein sequence: CASSQEAGQVGNTIYF.

The CDR3 nucleotides are TGTGCCAGCAGCTTAGGACAGGGGAGTCAGCCCCAGCATTTT. It is translated as CASSLGQGSQPQHF. This chain joins TRBV7-9 and TRBJ1-5, with 8 bases identical to TRBD1. J gave up 6 bases and V 1 base, and 2 bases lay outside the gene matches. The CDR3 runs 14 residues. Germline CDR1 and CDR2: SEHNR and FQNEAQ (reference sequence).

The chain joins TRBV5-6 to TRBJ1-5; the D gene is possibly TRBD1 (6 bases). The CDR3 contains 14 residues. Germline V gene data show CDR1 as SGHDT and CDR2 as YYEEEE. The V and J ends lost 5 bases and 4 bases respectively, with 13 bases between them. The CDR3, as DNA: TGTGCCAGCAGTAGCGGGGGGCCAAATCAGCCCCAGCATTTT. It translates to CASSSGGPNQPQHF.

The chain joins TRBV18 to TRBJ2-2, with TRBD2 as a possible D gene (6 bases). Germline V CDR1 and CDR2: KGHSH, LQKENI. The V end was cut by 4 bases, the J end by 5 bases, with 8 bases between. The CDR3 totals 13 residues. The chain's CDR3 is CASSQTRTGELFF. CDR3 sequence (DNA): TGTGCCAGCTCACAGACTAGAACCGGGGAGCTGTTTTTT.

The chain uses TRBV10-2 and TRBJ2-1, with D perhaps TRBD2 (6 bases). The CDR3 covers 15 residues. CDR1 WSHSY and CDR2 SAAADI come from the germline V gene. V shed 7 bases and J shed 0 bases, with 13 bases lying between them. The CDR3 spells CASTEGWSSYNEQFF. The CDR3 DNA sequence: TGCGCCAGCACGGAGGGGTGGAGCTCCTACAATGAGCAGTTCTTC.

This chain uses TRBV30 with TRBJ1-5, with a tentative D call TRBD1 (5 bases). The CDR3 contains 13 residues. Germline loops: CDR1 GTSNPN, CDR2 SVGIG (reference sequence). V dropped 0 bases and J dropped 8 bases, with 11 bases sitting between them. This CDR3 reads CAWSVTPGEPQHF. Written as DNA, the CDR3 is TGTGCCTGGAGTGTAACCCCGGGGGAGCCCCAGCATTTT.

This chain joins TRBV28 and TRBJ2-1; TRBD1 matches 7 bases. The V segment lost 2 bases and the J segment 4 bases; nucleotides outside the gene matches: 5. The germline gives CDR1 MDHEN, CDR2 SYDVKM. The CDR3 length is 15 residues. CDR3 bases: TGTGCCAGCAGTTTAGTAGGGACAGAGTACAATGAGCAGTTCTTC. It specifies CASSLVGTEYNEQFF.

The chain joins TRBV15 to TRBJ2-7, with D possibly TRBD1 on 5 matching bases. Germline CDR1 LNHNV, CDR2 YYDKDF (reference sequence). This CDR3 has 13 residues. V lost 1 base and J lost 3, with 7 bases in between. The CDR3 region has the DNA TGTGCCACCAGCAGAGGCACAGGCTACGAGCAGTACTTC. Amino acids: CATSRGTGYEQYF. The full variable domain, its missing parts supplied by reference TRBV15 and TRBJ2-7, is DAMVIQNPRYQVTQFGKPVTLSCSQTLNHNVMYWYQQKSSQAPKLLFHYYDKDFNNEADTPDNFQSRRPNTSFCFLDIRSPGLGDTAMYLCATSRGTGYEQYFGPGTRLTVT.

The rearrangement joins TRBV7-2 to TRBJ1-5; D ambiguous. V lost 1 base to trimming and J lost 7 bases, with 11 bases between them. The V gene's germline CDR1 is SGHTA and CDR2 FQGNSA. The CDR3 extends over 14 amino acids. CDR3 sequence: CASSLVPEGQPQHF. CDR3 sequence (DNA): TGTGCCAGCAGCTTAGTCCCGGAGGGACAGCCCCAGCATTTT.

The rearrangement uses TRBV6-6 and TRBJ2-1; 12 nucleotides match TRBD2. Germline CDR1 MNHNY, CDR2 SVGAGI (reference sequence). The length of the CDR3 is 13 residues. V lost 6 bases, J lost 6 bases, and 0 bases stayed unmatched. CDR3 in amino acids: CASRLAGGNEQFF. In DNA, the CDR3 is TGTGCCAGCAGACTAGCGGGGGGCAATGAGCAGTTCTTC.

The J gene is TRBJ2-1, the V gene TRBV15; the D gene is possibly TRBD1 (5 bases). The CDR3 loop spans 14 amino acids. Germline CDR1 reads LNHNV; CDR2 reads YYDKDF (reference sequence). Between the trimmed V and J ends, which lost 5 bases and 7 bases, there was a span of 15 bases. The CDR3 DNA reads as TGTGCCACCAGCGGGCGCAACAAGGGGAATGAGCAGTTCTTC. This codes for CATSGRNKGNEQFF.